This TCR beta chain was recovered during a study of blood T cell repertoires in COVID-19. On the study more broadly: Some COVID-19 samples were acute and others convalescent; all came from the United States, Italy and Spain. PBMCs, B-cell-depleted T cells, or T cells provided the cDNA or gDNA that made up the material.

Authors' processing steps: It was from reference gene primer amplification that nucleated cell counts were estimated. Method: immunoSEQ multiplex PCR; TCRdb's copy keeps in-frame clones and lacks some. That table supplies the V and J calls and clone size; D and trimming were determined from the DNA. The sample lists 150,000 to 200,000 clones, around 74% occurring once. The sample holds one count of this clone. J gave up 4 bases and V 7 bases, and 7 bases lay outside the gene matches. This CDR3 contains 13 residues. Germline V lookup: CDR1 SQVTM, CDR2 ANQGSEA. This TCR came from a woman over 75 with acute or convalescent COVID-19. The sample taken for sequencing was peripheral blood. The chain links TRBV29-1 to TRBJ2-1; TRBD1 aligns across 7 bases. The CDR3 sequence: CSASLDRYNEQFF. The CDR3, as DNA: TGCAGCGCCAGCCTGGACAGGTACAATGAGCAGTTCTTC.